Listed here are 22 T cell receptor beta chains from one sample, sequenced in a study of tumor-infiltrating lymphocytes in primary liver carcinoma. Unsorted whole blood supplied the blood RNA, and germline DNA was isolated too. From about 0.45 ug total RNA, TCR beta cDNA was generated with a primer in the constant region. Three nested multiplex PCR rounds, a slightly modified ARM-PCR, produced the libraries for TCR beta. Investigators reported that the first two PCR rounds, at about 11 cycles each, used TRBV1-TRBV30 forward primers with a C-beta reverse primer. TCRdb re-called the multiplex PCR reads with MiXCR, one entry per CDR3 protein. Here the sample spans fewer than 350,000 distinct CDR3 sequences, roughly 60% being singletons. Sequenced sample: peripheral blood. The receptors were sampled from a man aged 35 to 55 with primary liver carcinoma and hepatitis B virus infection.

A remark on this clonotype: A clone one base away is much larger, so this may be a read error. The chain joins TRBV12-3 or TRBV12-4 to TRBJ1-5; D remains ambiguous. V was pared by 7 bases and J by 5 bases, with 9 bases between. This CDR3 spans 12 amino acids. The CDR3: CASILGHQPQHF. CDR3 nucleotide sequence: TGTGCCAGCATCTTGGGTCATCAGCCCCAGCATTTT.

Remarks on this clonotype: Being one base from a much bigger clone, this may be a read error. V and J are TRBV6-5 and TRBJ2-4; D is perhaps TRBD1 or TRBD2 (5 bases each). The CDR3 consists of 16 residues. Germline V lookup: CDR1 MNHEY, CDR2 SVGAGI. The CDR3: CAGSSGTFGTKNIQYF. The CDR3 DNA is TGTGCCGGCAGCTCCGGGACCTTCGGGACCAAAAACATTCAGTACTTC.

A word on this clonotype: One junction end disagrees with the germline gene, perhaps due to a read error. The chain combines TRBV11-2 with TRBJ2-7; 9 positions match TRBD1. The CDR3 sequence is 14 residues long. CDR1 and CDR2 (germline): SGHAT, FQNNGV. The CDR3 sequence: CASSYPGTGSKQYF. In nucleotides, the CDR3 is TGTGCCAGCAGCTATCCCGGGACAGGGTCCAAGCAATACTTC. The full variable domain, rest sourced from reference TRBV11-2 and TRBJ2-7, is EAGVAQSPRYKIIEKRQSVAFWCNPISGHATLYWYQQILGQGPKLLIQFQNNGVVDDSQLPKDRFSAERLKGVDSTLKIQPAKLEDSAVYLCASSYPGTGSKQYFGPGTRLTVT.

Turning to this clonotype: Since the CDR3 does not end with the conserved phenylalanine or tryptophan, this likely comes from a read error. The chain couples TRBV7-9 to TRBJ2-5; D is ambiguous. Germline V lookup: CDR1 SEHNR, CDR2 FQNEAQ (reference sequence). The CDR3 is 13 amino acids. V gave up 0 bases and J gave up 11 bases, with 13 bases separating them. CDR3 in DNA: TGTGCCAGCAGCTTAGCGCTGAGTCGTCGGCAGTACCTC. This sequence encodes CASSLALSRRQYL.

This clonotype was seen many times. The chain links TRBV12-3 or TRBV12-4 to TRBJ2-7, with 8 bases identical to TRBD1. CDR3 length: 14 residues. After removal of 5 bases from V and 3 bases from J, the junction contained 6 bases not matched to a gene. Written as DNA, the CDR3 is TGTGCCAGCAGTATGGACAGGGATCGCTACGAGCAGTACTTC. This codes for CASSMDRDRYEQYF.

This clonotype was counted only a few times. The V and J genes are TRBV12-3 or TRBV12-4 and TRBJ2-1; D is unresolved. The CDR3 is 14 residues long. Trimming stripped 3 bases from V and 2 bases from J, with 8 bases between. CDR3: CASSFRDTYNEQFF. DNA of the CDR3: TGTGCCAGCAGTTTTAGAGACACCTACAATGAGCAGTTCTTC.

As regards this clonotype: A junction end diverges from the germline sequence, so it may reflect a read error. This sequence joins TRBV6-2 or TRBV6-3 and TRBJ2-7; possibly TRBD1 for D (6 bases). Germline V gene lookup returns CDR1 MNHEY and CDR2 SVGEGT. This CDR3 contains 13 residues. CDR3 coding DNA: TGTACCAGCCATAAGACAGGCCACTACGAGCAGTACTTC. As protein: CTSHKTGHYEQYF.

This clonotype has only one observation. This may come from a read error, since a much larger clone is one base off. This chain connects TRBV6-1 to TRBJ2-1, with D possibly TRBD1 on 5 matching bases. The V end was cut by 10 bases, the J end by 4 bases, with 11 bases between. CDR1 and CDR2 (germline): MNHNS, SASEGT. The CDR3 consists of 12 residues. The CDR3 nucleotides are TGTGCCATCTCGGACAAATACAATGAGCAGTTCTTC. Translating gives CAISDKYNEQFF.

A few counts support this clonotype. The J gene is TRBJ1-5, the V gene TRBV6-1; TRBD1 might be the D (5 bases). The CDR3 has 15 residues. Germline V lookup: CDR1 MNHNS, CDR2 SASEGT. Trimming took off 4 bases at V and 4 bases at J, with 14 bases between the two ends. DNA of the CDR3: TGTGCCAGCAGTGTGGATGGGACTGCAAATCAGCCCCAGCATTTT. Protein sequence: CASSVDGTANQPQHF.

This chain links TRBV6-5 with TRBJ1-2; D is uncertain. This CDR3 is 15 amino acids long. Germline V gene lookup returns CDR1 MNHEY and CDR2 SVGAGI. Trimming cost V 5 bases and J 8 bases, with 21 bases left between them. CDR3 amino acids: CASSVTRRAKNGYTF. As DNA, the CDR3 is TGTGCCAGCAGTGTGACGCGGAGGGCGAAGAACGGCTACACCTTC.

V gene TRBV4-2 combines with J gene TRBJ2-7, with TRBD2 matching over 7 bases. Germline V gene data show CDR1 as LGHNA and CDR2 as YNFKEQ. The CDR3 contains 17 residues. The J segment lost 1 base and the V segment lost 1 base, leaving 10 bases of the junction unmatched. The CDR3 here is CASSQAGGQFRSYEQYF. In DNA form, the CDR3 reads TGTGCCAGCAGCCAAGCGGGAGGCCAGTTTAGATCCTACGAGCAGTACTTC.

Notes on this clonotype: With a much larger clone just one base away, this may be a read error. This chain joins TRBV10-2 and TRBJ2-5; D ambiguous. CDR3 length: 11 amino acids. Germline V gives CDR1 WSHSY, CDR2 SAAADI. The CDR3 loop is CASSTAETLYF. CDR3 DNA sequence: TGCGCCAGCAGTACGGCGGAGACCCTGTACTTC.

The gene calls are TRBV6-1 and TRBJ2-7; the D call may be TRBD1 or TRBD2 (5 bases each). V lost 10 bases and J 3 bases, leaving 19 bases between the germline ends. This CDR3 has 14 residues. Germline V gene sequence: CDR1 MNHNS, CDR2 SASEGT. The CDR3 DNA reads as TGTGCCAACAGCGGTACAAGGGGAAGCTACGAGCAGTACTTC. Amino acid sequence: CANSGTRGSYEQYF.

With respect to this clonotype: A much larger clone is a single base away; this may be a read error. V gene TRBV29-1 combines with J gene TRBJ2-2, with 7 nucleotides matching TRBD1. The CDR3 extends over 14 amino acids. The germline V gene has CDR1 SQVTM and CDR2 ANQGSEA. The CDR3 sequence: CSAGQRPKTGELFF. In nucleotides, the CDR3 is TGCAGCGCGGGACAGCGACCGAAGACCGGGGAGCTGTTTTTT.

The CDR3 DNA reads TGTGCCATCAGTAAGGGCAGGACTAGCACAGATACGCAGTATTTT. The encoded protein is CAISKGRTSTDTQYF. This chain joins TRBV10-3 and TRBJ2-3, with D perhaps matching TRBD2 (5 bases). Germline loops: CDR1 ENHRY, CDR2 SYGVKD. This CDR3 is 15 amino acids long. Trimming took 5 bases from V and 0 from J, leaving 12 bases between them.

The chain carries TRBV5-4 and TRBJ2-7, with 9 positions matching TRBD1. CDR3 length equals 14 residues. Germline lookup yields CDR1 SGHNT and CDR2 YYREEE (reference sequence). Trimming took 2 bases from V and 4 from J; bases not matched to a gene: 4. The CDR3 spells CASSLPGQGYEQYF. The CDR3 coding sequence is TGTGCCAGCAGCTTACCGGGACAGGGTTACGAGCAGTACTTC.

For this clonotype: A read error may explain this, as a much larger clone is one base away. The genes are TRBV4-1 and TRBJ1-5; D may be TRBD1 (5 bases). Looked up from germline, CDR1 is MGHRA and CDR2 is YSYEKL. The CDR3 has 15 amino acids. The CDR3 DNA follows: TGCGCCAGCAGCCAATCGACAGATAGCATTCAGCCCCAGCATTTT. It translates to CASSQSTDSIQPQHF.

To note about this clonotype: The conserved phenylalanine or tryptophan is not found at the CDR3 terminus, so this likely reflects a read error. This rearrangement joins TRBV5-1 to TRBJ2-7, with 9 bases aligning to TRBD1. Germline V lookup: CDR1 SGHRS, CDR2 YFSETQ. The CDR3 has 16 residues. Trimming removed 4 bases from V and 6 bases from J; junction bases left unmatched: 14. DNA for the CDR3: TGCGCCAGCAGCCATGGGACCGGGACAGGGCCCTCCGAGCAGTACCTC. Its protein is CASSHGTGTGPSEQYL.

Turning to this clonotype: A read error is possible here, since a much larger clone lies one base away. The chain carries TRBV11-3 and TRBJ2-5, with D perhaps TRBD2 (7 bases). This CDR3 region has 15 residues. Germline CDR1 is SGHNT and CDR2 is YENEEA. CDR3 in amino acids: CASGLGGGAGETQYF. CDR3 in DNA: TGTGCCAGCGGCTTAGGGGGGGGCGCGGGAGAGACCCAGTACTTC.

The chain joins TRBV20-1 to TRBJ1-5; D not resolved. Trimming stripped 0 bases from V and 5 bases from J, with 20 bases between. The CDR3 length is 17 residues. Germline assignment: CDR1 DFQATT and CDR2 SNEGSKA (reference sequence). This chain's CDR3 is CSARDQNKVQKDQPQHF. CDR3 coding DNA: TGCAGTGCTAGAGATCAAAATAAGGTACAGAAAGATCAGCCCCAGCATTTT.

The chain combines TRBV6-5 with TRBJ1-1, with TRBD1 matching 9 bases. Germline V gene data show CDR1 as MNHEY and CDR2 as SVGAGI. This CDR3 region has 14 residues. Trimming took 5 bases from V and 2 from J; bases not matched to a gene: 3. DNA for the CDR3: TGTGCCAGCAGTGGGGACAGGGCTAACACTGAAGCTTTCTTT. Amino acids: CASSGDRANTEAFF.

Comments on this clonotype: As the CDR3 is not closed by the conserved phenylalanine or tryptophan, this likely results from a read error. CDR3 coding DNA: TGTGCCAACAGTTACAGCAGGGAATCATACAATGAGCAGTTCCTC. The encoded protein is CANSYSRESYNEQFL. This sequence joins TRBV6-2 or TRBV6-3 and TRBJ2-1; a weak D match, TRBD1 (5 bases). This CDR3 spans 15 amino acids. Germline values: CDR1 MNHEY, CDR2 SVGEGT.